This T cell receptor (beta chain) was sequenced during a study of T cells in Graves' hyperthyroidism and ophthalmopathy. Overall study findings and caveats: Expanded thyroid clonotypes (above 0.001) were mostly also found in blood.

If no ophthalmopathy progression occurred within 18 months, Graves' hyperthyroidism was stable. Patients having uncontrolled infection, another autoimmune disease, pregnancy or lactation were not included. Together with thyroid ultrasound, orbital computed tomography, serum thyroxine and TRAb, clinical symptoms were used for diagnoses. The junction had 7 bases not matched to a gene; V was cut back by 5 bases and J by 2 bases. The V gene's germline CDR1 is DFQATT and CDR2 SNEGSKA (reference sequence). This CDR3 spans 15 amino acids. TCR beta CDR3 regions were amplified from RNA. Primed by the HTBI set, a first-round RT-PCR was run on the TCR CDR3. From the multiplex PCR reads, TCRdb called clonotypes with MiXCR, one entry per CDR3 protein. The sample yields 550,000 to 600,000 distinct CDR3 sequences, about a sixth seen once. In its sample, this clonotype was seen many times. The antigen is unknown.

Input material: blood. The sequence came from a woman under 30 with Graves' hyperthyroidism. This chain links TRBV20-1 with TRBJ1-5, with 9 nucleotides matching TRBD1. DNA for the CDR3: TGCAGTGCTTGGGACAGGGTCGGGGGCAATCAGCCCCAGCATTTT. It yields the protein CSAWDRVGGNQPQHF.